This entry concerns a single T cell receptor (beta chain). Its antigen is still unknown. J was trimmed by 7 bases and V by 4 bases; bases with no gene match: 15. Germline loops: CDR1 SGHRS, CDR2 YFSETQ. This CDR3 spans 18 amino acids. The data belong to a study of cytomegalovirus exposure and HLA in healthy donors. The PCR ran on 60 Vbeta and 13 Jbeta primers. Produced via immunoSEQ multiplex PCR; TCRdb's table is partial and in-frame only. The data hold 80,000 to 95,000 clones, with roughly 86% observed a single time. Study findings and constraints: Investigators reported approximately 170 TCR beta chains as tied to cytomegalovirus. Sequencing depth roughly uniform across donors was assumed in presence/absence analyses.

Sequencing was performed on PBMCs. This receptor was taken from a young woman in good health and CMV-seropositive. The chain is built from TRBV5-1 and TRBJ2-1; TRBD2 agrees at 12 bases. CDR3 in amino acids: CASSLQSTGTSGLNEQFF. The DNA of the CDR3 is TGCGCCAGCAGCCTGCAATCTACCGGGACTAGCGGGCTTAATGAGCAGTTCTTC.